A single sample gave rise to the 5 T cell receptor beta chains below, sequenced in a study of blood T cells in healthy people across ages. Combining a sample-barcoded 5' primer with a J-beta primer mix, a second PCR ran for about 6 to 12 cycles. MiXCR was run by TCRdb on the 5' RACE reads, yielding one entry per CDR3 protein. The repertoire holds some 1.4 million distinct CDR3 sequences, with about 40% as singletons. Sample: blood. The origin of the receptors is a woman aged 18-29 years in good health.

This clonotype was detected ten times or more. The chain joins TRBV28 to TRBJ2-5; D gene unclear. V lost 3 bases, J lost 3 bases, and 17 bases lay in between. Germline V gene data show CDR1 as MDHEN and CDR2 as SYDVKM. The length of the CDR3 is 16 residues. The CDR3, as DNA: TGTGCCAGCAGTTTGTTCCCCGACTGGCTTGAAGAGACCCAGTACTTC. It yields the protein CASSLFPDWLEETQYF.

The chain combines TRBV29-1 with TRBJ2-7, with 7 bases that match TRBD2. The CDR3 is 11 residues long. The J segment lost 5 bases and the V segment lost 8 bases, leaving 6 bases of the junction unmatched. Germline V gives CDR1 SQVTM, CDR2 ANQGSEA. The CDR3 here is CSPSGGHEQYF. The CDR3 nucleotides read TGCAGCCCCTCGGGGGGTCACGAGCAGTACTTC.

The chain joins TRBV4-1 to TRBJ1-2; TRBD1 agrees at 9 bases. The trim removed 4 bases at V and 4 bases at J, leaving 10 bases unmatched. This CDR3 region has 16 residues. The germline V gene has CDR1 MGHRA and CDR2 YSYEKL. CDR3: CASSPSTLQGAYGYTF. CDR3 coding DNA: TGCGCCAGCAGCCCCTCAACACTACAGGGGGCCTATGGCTACACCTTC.

The chain uses TRBV20-1 and TRBJ2-1, with TRBD2 matching over 10 bases. The CDR3 sequence is 17 residues long. Germline-derived CDR1 and CDR2 are DFQATT and SNEGSKA (reference sequence). The trim removed 0 bases at V and 3 bases at J, leaving 8 bases unmatched. CDR3: CSARDHRRLAGYNEQFF. The CDR3 bases are TGCAGTGCTAGAGATCATAGGAGACTAGCGGGCTACAATGAGCAGTTCTTC.

The chain joins TRBV3-1 to TRBJ2-3; 9 bases align to TRBD1. After removal of 4 bases from V and 6 bases from J, the junction contained 11 bases not matched to a gene. CDR3 length equals 16 residues. The germline CDR1 and CDR2 sequences are LGHDT and YNNKEL (reference sequence). The DNA of the CDR3 is TGTGCCAGCAGCCTAGCCGGGACAGGGAGTATCGATACGCAGTATTTT. It specifies CASSLAGTGSIDTQYF.